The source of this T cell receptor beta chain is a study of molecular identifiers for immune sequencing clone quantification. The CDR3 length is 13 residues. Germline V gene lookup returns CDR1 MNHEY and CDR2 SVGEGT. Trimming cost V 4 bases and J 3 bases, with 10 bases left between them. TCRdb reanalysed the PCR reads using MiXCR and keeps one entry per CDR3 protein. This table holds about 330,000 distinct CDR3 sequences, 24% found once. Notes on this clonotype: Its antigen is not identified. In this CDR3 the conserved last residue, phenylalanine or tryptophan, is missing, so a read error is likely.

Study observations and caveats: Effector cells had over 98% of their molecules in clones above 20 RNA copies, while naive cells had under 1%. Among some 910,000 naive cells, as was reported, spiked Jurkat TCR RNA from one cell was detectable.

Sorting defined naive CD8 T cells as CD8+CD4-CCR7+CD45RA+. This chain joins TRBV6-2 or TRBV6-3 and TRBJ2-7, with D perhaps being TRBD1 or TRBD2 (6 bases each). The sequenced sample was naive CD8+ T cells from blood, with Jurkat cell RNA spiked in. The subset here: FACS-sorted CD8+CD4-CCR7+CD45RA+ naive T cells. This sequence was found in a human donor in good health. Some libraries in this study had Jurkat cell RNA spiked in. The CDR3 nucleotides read TGTGCCAGCAGTTTCGAGGGGGGCTACGAGCAGTACCTC. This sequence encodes CASSFEGGYEQYL.